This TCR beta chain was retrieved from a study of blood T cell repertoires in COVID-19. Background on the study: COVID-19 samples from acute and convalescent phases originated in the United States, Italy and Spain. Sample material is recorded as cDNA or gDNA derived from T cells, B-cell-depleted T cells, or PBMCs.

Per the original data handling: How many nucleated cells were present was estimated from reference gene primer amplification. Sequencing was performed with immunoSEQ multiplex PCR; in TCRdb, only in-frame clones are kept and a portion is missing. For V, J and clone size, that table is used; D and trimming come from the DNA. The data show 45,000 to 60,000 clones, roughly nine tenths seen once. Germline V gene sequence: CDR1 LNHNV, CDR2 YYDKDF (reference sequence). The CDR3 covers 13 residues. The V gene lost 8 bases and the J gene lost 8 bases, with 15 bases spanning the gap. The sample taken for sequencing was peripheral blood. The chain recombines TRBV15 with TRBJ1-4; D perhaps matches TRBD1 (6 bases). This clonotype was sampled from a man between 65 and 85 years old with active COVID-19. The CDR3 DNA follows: TGTGCCACCCAAACAGGGTTTCGGGAAAAACTGTTTTTT. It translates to CATQTGFREKLFF.